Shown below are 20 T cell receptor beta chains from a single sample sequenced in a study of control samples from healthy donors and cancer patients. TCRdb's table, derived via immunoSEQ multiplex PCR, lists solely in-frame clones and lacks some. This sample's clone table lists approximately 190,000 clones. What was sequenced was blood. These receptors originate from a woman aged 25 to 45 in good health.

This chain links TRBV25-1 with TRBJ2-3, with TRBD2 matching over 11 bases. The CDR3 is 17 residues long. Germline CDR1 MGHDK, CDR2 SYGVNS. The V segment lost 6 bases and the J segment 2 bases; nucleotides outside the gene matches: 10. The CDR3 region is CASRRMTSGDLTDTQYF. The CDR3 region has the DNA TGTGCCAGCAGGAGGATGACTAGCGGGGATCTCACAGATACGCAGTATTTT.

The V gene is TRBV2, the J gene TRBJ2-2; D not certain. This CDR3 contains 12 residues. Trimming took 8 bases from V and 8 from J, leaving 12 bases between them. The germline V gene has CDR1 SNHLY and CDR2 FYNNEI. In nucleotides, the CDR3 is TGTGCCAGCTTATCCGACGGGGGGGAGCTGTTTTTT. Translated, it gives CASLSDGGELFF.

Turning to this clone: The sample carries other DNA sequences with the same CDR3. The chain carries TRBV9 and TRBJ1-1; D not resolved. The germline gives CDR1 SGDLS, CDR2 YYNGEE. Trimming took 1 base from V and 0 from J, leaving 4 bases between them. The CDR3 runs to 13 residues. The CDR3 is CASSVQVNTEAFF. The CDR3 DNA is TGTGCCAGCAGCGTACAGGTGAACACTGAAGCTTTCTTT. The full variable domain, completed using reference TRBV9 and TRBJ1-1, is DSGVTQTPKHLITATGQRVTLRCSPRSGDLSVYWYQQSLDQGLQFLIQYYNGEERAKGNILERFSAQQFPDLHSELNLSSLELGDSALYFCASSVQVNTEAFFGQGTRLTVV.

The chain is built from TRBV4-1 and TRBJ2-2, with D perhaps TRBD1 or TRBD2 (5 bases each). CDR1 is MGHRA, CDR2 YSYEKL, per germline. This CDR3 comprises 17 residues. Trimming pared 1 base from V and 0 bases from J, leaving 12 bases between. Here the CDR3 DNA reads TGCGCCAGCAGCCAAGGGTCGGGGCGGACGAACACCGGGGAGCTGTTTTTT. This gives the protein CASSQGSGRTNTGELFF.

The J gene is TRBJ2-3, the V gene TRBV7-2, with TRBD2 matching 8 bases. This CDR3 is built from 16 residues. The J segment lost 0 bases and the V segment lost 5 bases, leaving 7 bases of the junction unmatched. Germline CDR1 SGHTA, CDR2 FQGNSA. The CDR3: CASSPAGTRSTDTQYF. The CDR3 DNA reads TGTGCCAGCAGCCCCGCCGGGACTAGAAGCACAGATACGCAGTATTTT.

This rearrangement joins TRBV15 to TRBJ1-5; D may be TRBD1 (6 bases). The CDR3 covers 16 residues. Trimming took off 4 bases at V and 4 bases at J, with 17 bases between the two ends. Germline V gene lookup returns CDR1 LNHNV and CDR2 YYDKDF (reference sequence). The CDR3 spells CATSTLQGTGNQPQHF. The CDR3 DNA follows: TGTGCCACCAGCACGTTACAGGGTACGGGAAATCAGCCCCAGCATTTT.

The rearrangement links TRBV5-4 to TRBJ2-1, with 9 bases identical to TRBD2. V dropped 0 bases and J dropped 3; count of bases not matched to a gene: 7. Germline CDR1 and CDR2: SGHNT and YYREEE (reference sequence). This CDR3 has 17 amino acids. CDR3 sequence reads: CASSLDPSGAIYNEQFF. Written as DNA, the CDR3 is TGTGCCAGCAGCTTGGATCCTAGCGGGGCGATCTACAATGAGCAGTTCTTC.

As DNA, the CDR3 is TGTGCCAGCTCACCGCCATTAGGCGACAGGAATTACAATGAGCAGTTCTTC. Residues: CASSPPLGDRNYNEQFF. The V call is TRBV18, the J call TRBJ2-1; possible D gene TRBD1, 6 bases. This CDR3 has 17 residues. In germline, CDR1 is KGHSH, CDR2 LQKENI. The ends were cut back, 3 bases at V and 4 bases at J, with 19 bases in the middle.

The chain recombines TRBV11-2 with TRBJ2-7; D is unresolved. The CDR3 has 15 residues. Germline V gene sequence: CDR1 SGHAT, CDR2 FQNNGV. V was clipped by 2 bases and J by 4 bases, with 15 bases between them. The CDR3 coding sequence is TGTGCCAGCAGCTTAAAGGCAGGTAGCTTATACGAGCAGTACTTC. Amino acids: CASSLKAGSLYEQYF.

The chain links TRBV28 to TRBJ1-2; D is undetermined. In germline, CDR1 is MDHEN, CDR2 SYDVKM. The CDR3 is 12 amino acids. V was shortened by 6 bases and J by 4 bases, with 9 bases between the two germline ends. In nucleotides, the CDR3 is TGTGCCAGCAGGGCCATCGGCTATGGCTACACCTTC. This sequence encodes CASRAIGYGYTF.

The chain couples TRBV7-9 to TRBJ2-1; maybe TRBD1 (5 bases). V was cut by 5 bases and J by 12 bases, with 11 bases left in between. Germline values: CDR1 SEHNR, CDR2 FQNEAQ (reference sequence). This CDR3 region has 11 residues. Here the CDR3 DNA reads TGTGCCAGCAGCCCCAGGGTCGCGCAGTTCTTC. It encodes CASSPRVAQFF. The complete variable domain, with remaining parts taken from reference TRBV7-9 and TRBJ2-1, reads DTGVSQNPRHKITKRGQNVTFRCDPISEHNRLYWYRQTLGQGPEFLTYFQNEAQLEKSRLLSDRFSAERPKGSFSTLEIQRTEQGDSAMYLCASSPRVAQFFGPGTRLTVL.

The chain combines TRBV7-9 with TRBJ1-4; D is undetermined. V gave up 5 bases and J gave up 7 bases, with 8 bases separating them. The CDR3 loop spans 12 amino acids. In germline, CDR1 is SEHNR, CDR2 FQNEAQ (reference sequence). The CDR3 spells CASSPNSEKLFF. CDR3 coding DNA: TGTGCCAGCAGCCCTAACAGTGAAAAACTGTTTTTT. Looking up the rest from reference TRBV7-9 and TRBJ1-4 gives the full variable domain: DTGVSQNPRHKITKRGQNVTFRCDPISEHNRLYWYRQTLGQGPEFLTYFQNEAQLEKSRLLSDRFSAERPKGSFSTLEIQRTEQGDSAMYLCASSPNSEKLFFGSGTQLSVL.

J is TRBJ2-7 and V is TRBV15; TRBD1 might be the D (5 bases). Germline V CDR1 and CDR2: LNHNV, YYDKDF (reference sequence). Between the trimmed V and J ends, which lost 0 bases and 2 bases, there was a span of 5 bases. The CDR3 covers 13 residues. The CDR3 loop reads CATSREGAYEQYF. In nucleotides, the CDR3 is TGTGCCACCAGCAGAGAAGGGGCCTACGAGCAGTACTTC.

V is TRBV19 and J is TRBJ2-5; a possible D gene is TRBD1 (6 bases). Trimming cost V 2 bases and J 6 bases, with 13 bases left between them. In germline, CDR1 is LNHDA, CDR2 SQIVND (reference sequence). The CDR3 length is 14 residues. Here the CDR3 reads CASSIKTGSKTQYF. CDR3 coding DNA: TGTGCCAGTAGTATAAAGACAGGCTCGAAGACCCAGTACTTC.

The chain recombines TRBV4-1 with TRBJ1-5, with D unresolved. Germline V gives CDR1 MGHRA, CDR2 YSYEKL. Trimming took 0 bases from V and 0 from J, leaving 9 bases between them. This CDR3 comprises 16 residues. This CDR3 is CASSQEASYSNQPQHF. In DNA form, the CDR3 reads TGCGCCAGCAGCCAAGAGGCATCTTATAGCAATCAGCCCCAGCATTTT.

The CDR3 spells CASSYGGERPYF. The DNA for the CDR3 is TGTGCCAGCAGTTACGGGGGGGAGCGACCTTATTTT. This chain connects TRBV6-6 to TRBJ1-3; the D gene is possibly TRBD1 (5 bases). The CDR3 contains 12 residues. Germline V gene lookup returns CDR1 MNHNY and CDR2 SVGAGI (reference sequence). V lost 2 bases to trimming and J lost 16 bases, with 15 bases between them.

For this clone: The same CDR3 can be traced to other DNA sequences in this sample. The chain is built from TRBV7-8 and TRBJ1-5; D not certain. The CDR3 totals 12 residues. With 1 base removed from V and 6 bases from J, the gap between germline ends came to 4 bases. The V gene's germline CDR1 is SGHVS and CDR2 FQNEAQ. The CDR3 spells CASSLEGQPQHF. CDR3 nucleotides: TGTGCCAGCAGCTTAGAAGGTCAGCCCCAGCATTTT.

The CDR3 DNA is TGTGCCAGCAGCCCGTACCCCCGGGCCCCTTCGGATGGCTACACCTTC. Translated, it gives CASSPYPRAPSDGYTF. The V and J genes are TRBV5-6 and TRBJ1-2; unclear D gene. CDR1 and CDR2 from the germline V gene are SGHDT and YYEEEE. Trimming left V 4 bases short and J 6 bases short, with 22 bases between. The CDR3 sequence is 16 residues long. Variable domain in full (rest from reference TRBV5-6 and TRBJ1-2): DAGVTQSPTHLIKTRGQQVTLRCSPKSGHDTVSWYQQALGQGPQFIFQYYEEEERQRGNFPDRFSGHQFPNYSSELNVNALLLGDSALYLCASSPYPRAPSDGYTFGSGTRLTVV.

The DNA of the CDR3 is TGTGCCAGCAGTTACAGCCGGTATATGAACAATGAGCAGTTCTTC. It translates to CASSYSRYMNNEQFF. V usage is TRBV6-5 and J usage is TRBJ2-1; D is unclear. The V gene's germline CDR1 is MNHEY and CDR2 SVGAGI. V was clipped by 2 bases and J by 5 bases, with 13 bases between them. The CDR3 is 15 residues long.

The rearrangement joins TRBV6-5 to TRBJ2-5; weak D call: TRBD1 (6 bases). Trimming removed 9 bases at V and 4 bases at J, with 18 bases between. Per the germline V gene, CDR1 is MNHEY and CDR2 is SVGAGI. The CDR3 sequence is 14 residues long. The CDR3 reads CASTSGVPRETQYF. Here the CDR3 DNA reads TGTGCCAGTACCTCAGGGGTCCCTAGAGAGACCCAGTACTTC.